The TCR beta chain described here comes from a study of blood T cell repertoires in COVID-19. This clone has a single count. The germline gives CDR1 SGHRS, CDR2 YFSETQ. V lost 0 bases and J lost 4, with 7 bases in between. The CDR3 consists of 13 residues. Measured with immunoSEQ multiplex PCR; TCRdb has only the in-frame clones, and not every one. The sample includes around 170,000 clones, more than 85% of them seen just once. The rearrangement joins TRBV5-1 to TRBJ1-2, with D tentatively TRBD1 (5 bases). The material sequenced was peripheral blood. The origin of this receptor is a woman in her 30s with active or convalescent COVID-19. Here the CDR3 reads CASSLDQGYGYTF. Here the CDR3 DNA reads TGCGCCAGCAGCTTGGATCAGGGCTATGGCTACACCTTC. The full variable domain, completed using reference TRBV5-1 and TRBJ1-2, is KAGVTQTPRYLIKTRGQQVTLSCSPISGHRSVSWYQQTPGQGLQFLFEYFSETQRNKGNFPGRFSGRQFSNSRSEMNVSTLELGDSALYLCASSLDQGYGYTFGSGTRLTVV.